These 26 T cell receptor beta chains came from one sample sequenced in a study of blood T cell repertoires in COVID-19. Repertoires were generated with immunoSEQ multiplex PCR, while TCRdb's copy carries only in-frame clones and drops some. In the table there are around 460,000 clones, approximately 90% of which are singletons. What was sequenced was peripheral blood. The receptor set was obtained from a man aged 18 to 29 with COVID-19, enrolled during active disease.

This clone was recorded only once. The rearrangement links TRBV6-2 or TRBV6-3 to TRBJ2-2; 11 bases are shared with TRBD1. CDR3 length: 19 residues. V was pared by 2 bases and J by 6 bases, with 14 bases of the junction left unmatched. Germline CDR1 and CDR2: MNHEY and SVGEGT. In nucleotides, the CDR3 is TGTGCCAGCAGTTACGGAAGTATCGGAGGACAGGGGGCTGCCGGGGAGCTGTTTTTT. The encoded protein is CASSYGSIGGQGAAGELFF.

The CDR3: CASSNPKAGTGDNEQFF. The CDR3 bases are TGTGCCAGCAGCAACCCCAAGGCCGGGACAGGTGACAATGAGCAGTTCTTC. The chain employs TRBV21-1 and TRBJ2-1; no DNA check was done on the table's D call, TRBD1. TRBV21-1 is a pseudogene segment. CDR3 length: 17 amino acids.

The CDR3 DNA reads TGTGCCAGCAGCTTAGGGGCTAGCGGAAGCACAGATACGCAGTATTTT. It codes for CASSLGASGSTDTQYF. This sequence joins TRBV11-3 and TRBJ2-3; 7 positions match TRBD2. Germline assignment: CDR1 SGHNT and CDR2 YENEEA. Losses at the gene ends were 1 base for V and 0 bases for J; bases not matched to a gene: 4. CDR3 length: 16 amino acids.

This chain uses TRBV7-3 with TRBJ2-7; 7 bases match TRBD1. The CDR3 spans 15 residues. Losses at the gene ends were 5 bases for V and 5 bases for J; bases not matched to a gene: 12. Germline V CDR1 and CDR2: SGHTA, FQGTGA. For the CDR3, the DNA is TGTGCCAGCAGCCCAAGGTCGACAGGGAACAACGAGCAGTACTTC. This gives the protein CASSPRSTGNNEQYF.

This clone was counted between two and nine times. The genes are TRBV5-4 and TRBJ2-1; 13 bases map to TRBD2. V was pared by 3 bases and J by 6 bases, with 6 bases of the junction left unmatched. The CDR3 has 16 amino acids. Germline V gene data show CDR1 as SGHNT and CDR2 as YYREEE (reference sequence). This CDR3 reads CASSSGLAGIANEQFF. The DNA for the CDR3 is TGTGCCAGCAGCTCGGGACTAGCGGGGATCGCCAATGAGCAGTTCTTC.

This rearrangement joins TRBV5-5 to TRBJ2-1; a possible D gene is TRBD2 (5 bases). This CDR3 is built from 14 residues. The ends were cut back, 3 bases at V and 1 base at J, with 8 bases in the middle. Germline CDR1 SGHKS, CDR2 YYEKEE (reference sequence). CDR3 nucleotide sequence: TGTGCCAGCAGCTGGAGGCCTTCCTACAATGAGCAGTTCTTC. Translation gives CASSWRPSYNEQFF. The whole variable domain, filled in from reference TRBV5-5 and TRBJ2-1, reads DAGVTQSPTHLIKTRGQQVTLRCSPISGHKSVSWYQQVLGQGPQFIFQYYEKEERGRGNFPDRFSARQFPNYSSELNVNALLLGDSALYLCASSWRPSYNEQFFGPGTRLTVL.

The chain joins TRBV9 to TRBJ2-1; 8 nucleotides agree with TRBD2. CDR1 and CDR2 from the germline V gene are SGDLS and YYNGEE. This CDR3 is 14 amino acids long. V shed 7 bases and J 5 bases; nucleotides not matched to a gene: 8. The DNA for the CDR3 is TGTGCCAGCCGCGGCGGGGGGTCACACAATGAGCAGTTCTTC. Translated, it gives CASRGGGSHNEQFF.

About this clone: In the same sample, other DNA sequences code for this CDR3. J is TRBJ2-7 and V is TRBV24-1; 9 nucleotides agree with TRBD1. CDR1 KGHDR and CDR2 SFDVKD come from the germline V gene. The J segment lost 2 bases and the V segment lost 3 bases, leaving 4 bases of the junction unmatched. CDR3 size: 15 residues. Here the CDR3 reads CATSDPGQGAYEQYF. The DNA for the CDR3 is TGTGCCACCAGTGATCCGGGACAGGGCGCCTACGAGCAGTACTTC.

The chain couples TRBV7-8 to TRBJ1-3, with 8 nucleotides matching TRBD1. V trimming: 5 bases; J trimming: 4 bases; junction bases outside the gene matches: 7. Germline V lookup: CDR1 SGHVS, CDR2 FQNEAQ. The CDR3 totals 15 residues. In DNA, the CDR3 is TGTGCCAGCAGCACGGACAGGGTGGCGGGAAACACCATATATTTT. Its translation: CASSTDRVAGNTIYF.

The rearrangement joins TRBV30 to TRBJ2-2; possibly TRBD2 for D (6 bases). Trimming cost V 4 bases and J 3 bases, with 12 bases left between them. CDR3 length: 14 amino acids. Germline CDR1 GTSNPN, CDR2 SVGIG (reference sequence). In DNA form, the CDR3 reads TGTGCCTGGAAGGCGGGGTTAGACACCGGGGAGCTGTTTTTT. Amino acids: CAWKAGLDTGELFF.

This rearrangement joins TRBV11-2 to TRBJ1-5, with D hard to call. Trimming took off 0 bases at V and 4 bases at J, with 7 bases between the two ends. Germline values: CDR1 SGHAT, CDR2 FQNNGV. The CDR3 contains 14 residues. CDR3 protein: CASSLEPGNQPQHF. The CDR3 DNA reads as TGTGCCAGCAGCTTAGAACCGGGTAATCAGCCCCAGCATTTT.

In DNA, the CDR3 is TGTGCCAGCAGCTACCCAGCGGGCACCCTGGGAGGGGAGCAGTTCTTC. Amino acid sequence: CASSYPAGTLGGEQFF. The chain links TRBV5-8 to TRBJ2-1; TRBD2 agrees at 7 bases. The germline V gene encodes CDR1 SGHTS and CDR2 YDEGEE. J lost 10 bases, V lost 3 bases, and 16 bases had no gene match. The CDR3 totals 16 residues.

This rearrangement joins TRBV18 to TRBJ1-2, with a weak D call TRBD1 (6 bases). Germline lookup yields CDR1 KGHSH and CDR2 LQKENI. The V gene lost 3 bases and the J gene lost 4 bases, with 12 bases spanning the gap. The CDR3 loop spans 14 amino acids. DNA of the CDR3: TGTGCCAGCTCACCCAGGACAGTGGCCTATGGCTACACCTTC. The encoded protein is CASSPRTVAYGYTF.

The V gene is TRBV19, the J gene TRBJ1-2; a weak D match, TRBD1 (5 bases). Germline values: CDR1 LNHDA, CDR2 SQIVND (reference sequence). V was pared by 3 bases and J by 4 bases, with 12 bases between. The CDR3 contains 14 residues. CDR3: CASSMVGARYGYTF. The CDR3 DNA reads TGTGCCAGTAGTATGGTAGGGGCCCGCTATGGCTACACCTTC.

J is TRBJ2-2 and V is TRBV19; 11 bases are a match to TRBD1. Germline CDR1 and CDR2: LNHDA and SQIVND (reference sequence). The CDR3 covers 15 residues. V trimming: 6 bases; J trimming: 5 bases; junction bases outside the gene matches: 5. CDR3 protein: CASRNGQGATGELFF. Written as DNA, the CDR3 is TGTGCCAGTAGAAATGGACAGGGGGCTACCGGGGAGCTGTTTTTT.

CDR3 nucleotide sequence: TGTGCCAGCAGCTTGGAAGGAGTGGAGGCGCAGTACTTC. It translates to CASSLEGVEAQYF. This chain uses TRBV5-6 with TRBJ2-7; D perhaps matches TRBD2 (5 bases). Trimming took 0 bases from V and 9 from J, leaving 13 bases between them. Germline CDR1 is SGHDT and CDR2 is YYEEEE. The CDR3 spans 13 residues.

CDR3 amino acids: CASSSRLAGGSYNEQFF. For the CDR3, the DNA is TGTGCCAGCAGCTCCCGGCTAGCGGGGGGTTCCTACAATGAGCAGTTCTTC. The chain recombines TRBV5-5 with TRBJ2-1, with 11 bases identical to TRBD2. The CDR3 consists of 17 residues. V lost 3 bases and J lost 1; bases outside the gene matches: 6. Germline CDR1 and CDR2: SGHKS and YYEKEE (reference sequence).

The J gene is TRBJ2-1, the V gene TRBV4-2, with 7 bases that match TRBD2. The length of the CDR3 is 16 residues. The germline V gene encodes CDR1 LGHNA and CDR2 YNFKEQ. Unmatched junction bases numbered 6, after V lost 4 bases and J lost 0 bases. The CDR3 bases are TGTGCCAGCAGCCGGGACGGGGGGAGCTCCTACAATGAGCAGTTCTTC. Translating it yields CASSRDGGSSYNEQFF.

This clone was counted a single time. The rearrangement links TRBV3-1 (or the pseudogene TRBV3-2) to TRBJ1-2; D is unclear. Germline CDR1 and CDR2: LGHDT and YNNKEL (reference sequence). V was shortened by 4 bases and J by 5 bases, with 11 bases between the two germline ends. The CDR3 has 13 residues. CDR3 nucleotides: TGTGCCAGCAGCCTGCCCGCGGGGTATGGCTACACCTTC. Its protein is CASSLPAGYGYTF.

The gene calls are TRBV3-1 (or the pseudogene TRBV3-2) and TRBJ1-3, with a possible D match to TRBD1 (6 bases). Trimming took off 6 bases at V and 2 bases at J, with 11 bases between the two ends. Per the germline V gene, CDR1 is LGHDT and CDR2 is YNNKEL (reference sequence). The CDR3 has 14 amino acids. CDR3 sequence (DNA): TGTGCCAGCAGACTCACAGGGACTGGAAACACCATATATTTT. This sequence encodes CASRLTGTGNTIYF.

The gene calls are TRBV14 and TRBJ2-1; D is unclear. CDR1 is SGHDN and CDR2 is FVKESK in the germline V gene. The CDR3 is 15 amino acids. The germline V and J ends were trimmed by 2 bases and 2 bases, with 10 bases remaining between them. The CDR3 DNA sequence: TGTGCCAGCAGCCAACTAGTCCCTCCCTACAATGAGCAGTTCTTC. This gives the protein CASSQLVPPYNEQFF.

This sequence joins TRBV27 and TRBJ2-2, with D perhaps matching TRBD2 (6 bases). Between the trimmed V and J ends, which lost 5 bases and 6 bases, there was a span of 13 bases. This CDR3 contains 14 residues. From germline, CDR1 is MNHEY and CDR2 SMNVEV (reference sequence). The CDR3 protein is CASSHSREAGELFF. CDR3 bases: TGTGCCAGCAGTCACTCCAGGGAGGCCGGGGAGCTGTTTTTT.

V gene TRBV2 combines with J gene TRBJ2-6; D not certain. V lost 7 bases and J 4 bases, leaving 5 bases between the germline ends. Germline V gives CDR1 SNHLY, CDR2 FYNNEI. The CDR3 has 12 residues. CDR3 loop: CASIFGANVLTF. The DNA of the CDR3 is TGTGCCAGCATCTTCGGGGCCAACGTCCTGACTTTC. The full variable domain, completed using reference TRBV2 and TRBJ2-6, is EPEVTQTPSHQVTQMGQEVILRCVPISNHLYFYWYRQILGQKVEFLVSFYNNEISEKSEIFDDQFSVERPDGSNFTLKIRSTKLEDSAMYFCASIFGANVLTFGAGSRLTVL.

The chain has TRBV15 and TRBJ2-1; D ambiguous. Germline CDR1 and CDR2: LNHNV and YYDKDF (reference sequence). The CDR3 loop spans 15 amino acids. V dropped 3 bases and J dropped 0 bases, with 9 bases sitting between them. The CDR3: CATSSDLSSYNEQFF. Here the CDR3 DNA reads TGTGCCACCAGCAGCGATCTAAGCTCCTACAATGAGCAGTTCTTC.

V usage is TRBV7-9 and J usage is TRBJ1-1, with 10 bases that match TRBD1. The CDR3 length is 17 residues. V was pared by 1 base and J by 0 bases, with 5 bases of the junction left unmatched. Germline V lookup: CDR1 SEHNR, CDR2 FQNEAQ (reference sequence). CDR3 loop: CASSLDGTGDMNTEAFF. In DNA form, the CDR3 reads TGTGCCAGCAGCTTAGACGGGACAGGGGACATGAACACTGAAGCTTTCTTT.

The gene calls are TRBV18 and TRBJ2-1; 7 nucleotides agree with TRBD1. Trimming cost V 4 bases and J 9 bases; bases outside gene matches: 9. Germline CDR1 and CDR2: KGHSH and LQKENI. CDR3 length equals 14 residues. The CDR3 region is CASSQGQVSGEQFF. The CDR3 DNA is TGTGCCAGCTCACAAGGACAGGTATCTGGTGAGCAGTTCTTC. The variable domain in full, completed from reference TRBV18 and TRBJ2-1, reads NAGVMQNPRHLVRRRGQEARLRCSPMKGHSHVYWYRQLPEEGLKFMVYLQKENIIDESGMPKERFSAEFPKEGPSILRIQQVVRGDSAAYFCASSQGQVSGEQFFGPGTRLTVL.